The T cell receptor beta chain under discussion was sequenced for a study of beta chain features in type 1 diabetes. Reverse transcribing all isolated RNA meant expressed TCRB transcripts were sequenced. Sequenced by immunoSEQ multiplex PCR; TCRdb stores in-frame clones only, minus some. The profile covers 900,000 or so clones, with 17% appearing a single time and 0.023% taken by the ten largest. The CDR3 covers 14 residues. Germline-derived CDR1 and CDR2 are SGHRS and YFSETQ. The germline V and J ends were trimmed by 1 base and 6 bases, with 11 bases remaining between them. The source is a woman aged 18 to 35 in good health. This chain joins TRBV5-1 and TRBJ2-1, with unresolved D. The specimen sequenced was naive CD4+ T cells from blood. CDR3 residues: CASSLSGVGNEQFF. DNA for the CDR3: TGCGCCAGCAGCTTGTCTGGAGTAGGCAATGAGCAGTTCTTC.